This T cell receptor (beta chain) comes out of a study of blood T cells in healthy people across ages. A second PCR, run for about 6 to 11 cycles, used a sample-barcoded 5' primer plus a J-beta primer mix. In TCRdb, the 5' RACE reads were re-called with MiXCR into one record per CDR3 protein. The table has over 1,500,000 distinct CDR3 sequences, roughly 52% seen once. V trimming: 1 base; J trimming: 3 bases; junction bases outside the gene matches: 3. The CDR3 has 14 residues. Germline assignment: CDR1 LGHDT and CDR2 YNNKEL (reference sequence). J is TRBJ2-7 and V is TRBV3-1; the match to TRBD2 covers 7 bases. The sample consisted of blood. The clonotype comes from a woman aged 35 to 49 in good health. DNA for the CDR3: TGTGCCAGCAGCCAAGGGCCTAGCGGCTACGAGCAGTACTTC. Encoded protein: CASSQGPSGYEQYF.